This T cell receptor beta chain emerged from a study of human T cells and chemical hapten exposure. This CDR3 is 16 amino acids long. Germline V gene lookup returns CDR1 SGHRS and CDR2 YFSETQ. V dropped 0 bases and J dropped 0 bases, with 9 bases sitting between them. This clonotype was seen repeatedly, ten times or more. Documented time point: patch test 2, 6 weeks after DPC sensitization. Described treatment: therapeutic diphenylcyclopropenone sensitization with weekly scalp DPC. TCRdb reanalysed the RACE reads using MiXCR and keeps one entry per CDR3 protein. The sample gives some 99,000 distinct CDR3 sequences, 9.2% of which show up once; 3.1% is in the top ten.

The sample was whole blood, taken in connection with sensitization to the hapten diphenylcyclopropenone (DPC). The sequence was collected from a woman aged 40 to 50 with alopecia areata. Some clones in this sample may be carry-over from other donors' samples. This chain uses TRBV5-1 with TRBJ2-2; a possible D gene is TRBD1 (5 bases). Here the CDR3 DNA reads TGCGCCAGCAGCTTGGCTGGGGCCTCGAACACCGGGGAGCTGTTTTTT. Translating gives CASSLAGASNTGELFF.